A selection of T cell receptor beta chains follows, all from one sample in a study of cytomegalovirus exposure and HLA in healthy donors. Sequencing was performed with immunoSEQ multiplex PCR; in TCRdb, only in-frame clones are kept and a portion is missing. The data contain about 130,000 clones, over 60% of them singletons. Sequencing used PBMCs. Receptor source: a human donor in good health. CDR3s leave out the opening cysteine and the closing phenylalanine or tryptophan. The D gene is left open where the match is weak.

d_gene,v_gene,j_gene,CDR3aa
TRBD1,TRBV27,TRBJ1-2,ASSLGTGHYGYT
TRBD1,TRBV9,TRBJ1-2,ASSPRPKDRGPEWDYGYT
.,TRBV28,TRBJ2-5,ASSASGGQETQY
TRBD1,TRBV28,TRBJ1-1,ASSPQGAWDTEAF
.,TRBV2,TRBJ2-7,ASSSLGGTPYEQY
.,TRBV5-6,TRBJ1-5,ASSLAGGNQPQH
TRBD2,TRBV6-5,TRBJ2-1,ASSYYSSGFVEQF
.,TRBV27,TRBJ2-1,ASSFQGTYNEQF
TRBD1,TRBV29-1,TRBJ1-4,SVTGANEKLF
.,TRBV29-1,TRBJ2-7,SCGASSYEQY
TRBD2,TRBV27,TRBJ2-1,ASRPTSGTGNEQF
.,TRBV2,TRBJ2-7,ASKVPSTYEQY
.,TRBV5-5,TRBJ1-6,ASSLSPINSPLH
.,TRBV2,TRBJ2-7,ASSPRYEQY
.,TRBV28,TRBJ1-1,ASSSGDWSQAF
.,TRBV2,TRBJ1-3,ASSAGLSGNTIY
TRBD2,TRBV19,TRBJ2-3,ASRLAGGGGRTDTQY
.,TRBV6-5,TRBJ1-1,ASSYSWTGGSTEAF
TRBD2,TRBV27,TRBJ2-5,ASSGSGGTLGTQY
TRBD2,TRBV7-6,TRBJ2-7,ATVGGSRYEQY
.,TRBV11-2,TRBJ2-7,ASSLYGKIGGSYEQY
TRBD2,TRBV7-2,TRBJ2-5,ASSLGGGGVRETQY
.,TRBV6-5,TRBJ2-6,ASSFRDTRGANVLT
TRBD2,TRBV7-9,TRBJ2-2,ASSPTTSGGNTGELF
TRBD1,TRBV19,TRBJ1-5,ASSAGTGSNQPQH
TRBD2,TRBV6-4,TRBJ2-3,ASSKLAGVAQY
TRBD2,TRBV5-6,TRBJ2-7,ASSSGTSGRFHHEQY